This T cell receptor beta chain was sequenced during a study of T cell changes during pregnancy in multiple sclerosis. About this clone itself: Different DNA sequences within this sample yield the same CDR3.

The protocol was immunoSEQ multiplex PCR, while the TCRdb copy is restricted to in-frame clones and leaves out a portion. The sample includes 65,000 to 70,000 clones, 85% to 95% of them seen just once. There are 13 residues in the CDR3. Germline CDR1 is KGHSH and CDR2 is LQKENI. The V segment lost 3 bases and the J segment 3 bases; nucleotides outside the gene matches: 0. The rearrangement links TRBV18 to TRBJ1-2; 8 nucleotides agree with TRBD1. The sequences come from peripheral blood, collected in the third trimester of pregnancy. The receptor's source is a female donor in good health, enrolled as a control in a pregnancy study. The CDR3 reads CASSPDRDYGYTF. DNA of the CDR3: TGTGCCAGCTCACCGGACAGGGACTATGGCTACACCTTC.